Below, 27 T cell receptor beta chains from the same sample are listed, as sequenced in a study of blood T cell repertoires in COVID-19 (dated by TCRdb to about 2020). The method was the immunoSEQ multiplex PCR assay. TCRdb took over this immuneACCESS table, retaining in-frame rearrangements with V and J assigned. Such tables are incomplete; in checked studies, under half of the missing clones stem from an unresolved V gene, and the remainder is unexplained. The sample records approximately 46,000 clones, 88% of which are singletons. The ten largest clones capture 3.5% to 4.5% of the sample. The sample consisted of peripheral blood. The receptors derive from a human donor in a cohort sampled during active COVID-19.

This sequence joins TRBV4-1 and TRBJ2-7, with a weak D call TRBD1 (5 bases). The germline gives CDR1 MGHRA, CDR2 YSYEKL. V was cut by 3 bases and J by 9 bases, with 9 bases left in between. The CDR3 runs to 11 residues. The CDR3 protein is CASSHQGGQYF. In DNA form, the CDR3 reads TGCGCCAGCAGCCACCAGGGTGGGCAGTACTTC.

CDR3 nucleotides: TGTGCCAGCAGTTTTACCGACAGAACCCCTCCTTTCTTT. Residues: CASSFTDRTPPFF. This rearrangement joins TRBV28 to TRBJ1-1, with a possible D match to TRBD1 (5 bases). Germline V gene lookup returns CDR1 MDHEN and CDR2 SYDVKM. The CDR3 contains 13 residues. Trimming removed 3 bases from V and 12 bases from J, with 17 bases in between.

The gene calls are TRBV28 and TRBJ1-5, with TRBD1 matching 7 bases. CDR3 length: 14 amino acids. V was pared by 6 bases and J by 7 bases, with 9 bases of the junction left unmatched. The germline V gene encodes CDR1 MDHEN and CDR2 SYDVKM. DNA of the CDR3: TGTGCCAGCAGCATTGACAGGGAGGAGCAGCCCCAGCATTTT. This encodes CASSIDREEQPQHF.

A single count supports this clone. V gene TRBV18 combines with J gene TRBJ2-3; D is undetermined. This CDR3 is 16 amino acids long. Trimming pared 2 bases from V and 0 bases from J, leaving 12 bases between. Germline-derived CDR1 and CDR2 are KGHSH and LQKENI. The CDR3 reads CASSPNRAASTDTQYF. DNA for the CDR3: TGTGCCAGCTCACCAAACAGAGCTGCTAGCACAGATACGCAGTATTTT.

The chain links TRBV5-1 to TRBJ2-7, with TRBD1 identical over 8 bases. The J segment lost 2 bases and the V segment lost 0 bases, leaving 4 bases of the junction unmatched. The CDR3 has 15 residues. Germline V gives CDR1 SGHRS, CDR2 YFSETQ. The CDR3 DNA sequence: TGCGCCAGCAGCTTGGGATGGACAGGGACCTACGAGCAGTACTTC. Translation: CASSLGWTGTYEQYF. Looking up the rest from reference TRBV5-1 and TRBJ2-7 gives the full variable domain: KAGVTQTPRYLIKTRGQQVTLSCSPISGHRSVSWYQQTPGQGLQFLFEYFSETQRNKGNFPGRFSGRQFSNSRSEMNVSTLELGDSALYLCASSLGWTGTYEQYFGPGTRLTVT.

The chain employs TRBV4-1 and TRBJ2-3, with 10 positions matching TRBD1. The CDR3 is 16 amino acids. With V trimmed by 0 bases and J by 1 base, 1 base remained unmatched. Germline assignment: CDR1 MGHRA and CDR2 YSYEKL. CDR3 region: CASSQDGTGGTDTQYF. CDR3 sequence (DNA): TGCGCCAGCAGCCAAGACGGGACAGGGGGCACAGATACGCAGTATTTT.

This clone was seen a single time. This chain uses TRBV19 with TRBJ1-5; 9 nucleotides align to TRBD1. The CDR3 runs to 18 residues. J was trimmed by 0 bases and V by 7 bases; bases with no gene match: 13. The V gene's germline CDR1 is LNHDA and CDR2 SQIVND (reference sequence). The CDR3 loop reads CASTKRQGGPNSNQPQHF. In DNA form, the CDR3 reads TGTGCCAGTACCAAACGACAGGGGGGACCTAATAGCAATCAGCCCCAGCATTTT.

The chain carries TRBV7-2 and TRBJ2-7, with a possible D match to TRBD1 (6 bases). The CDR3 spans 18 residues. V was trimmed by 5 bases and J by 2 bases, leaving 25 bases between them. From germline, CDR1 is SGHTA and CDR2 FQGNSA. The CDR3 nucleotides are TGTGCCAGCAGCAAGCCAAACTATAATCGGGCAGGGGCCTACGAGCAGTACTTC. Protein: CASSKPNYNRAGAYEQYF.

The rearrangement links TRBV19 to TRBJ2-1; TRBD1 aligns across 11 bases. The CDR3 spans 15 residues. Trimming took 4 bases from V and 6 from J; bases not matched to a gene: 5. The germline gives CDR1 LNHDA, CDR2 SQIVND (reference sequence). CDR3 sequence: CASSTGQGAFNEQFF. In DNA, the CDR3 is TGTGCCAGTAGTACCGGACAGGGGGCTTTCAATGAGCAGTTCTTC.

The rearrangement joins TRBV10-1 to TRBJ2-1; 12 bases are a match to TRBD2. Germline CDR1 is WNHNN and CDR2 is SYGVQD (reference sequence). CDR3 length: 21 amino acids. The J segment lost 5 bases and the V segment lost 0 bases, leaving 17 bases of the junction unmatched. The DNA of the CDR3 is TGCGCCAGCAGTGAGTCCCATCTGACTAGCGGGGGATGGTATGACGACAATGAGCAGTTCTTC. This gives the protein CASSESHLTSGGWYDDNEQFF.

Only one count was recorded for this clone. CDR3 DNA: TGTGCCAGCAGCCCAGGCATGTCGCGGGGATTAATGAACACTGAAGCTTTCTTT. Its protein is CASSPGMSRGLMNTEAFF. The V call is TRBV9, the J call TRBJ1-1; unclear D gene. There are 18 residues in the CDR3. Germline V CDR1 and CDR2: SGDLS, YYNGEE. V lost 4 bases and J 0 bases, leaving 22 bases between the germline ends.

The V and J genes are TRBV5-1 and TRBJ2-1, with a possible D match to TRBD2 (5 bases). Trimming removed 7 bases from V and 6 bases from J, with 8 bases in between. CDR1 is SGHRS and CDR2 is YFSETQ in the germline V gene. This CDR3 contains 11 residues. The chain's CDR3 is CASRGSNEQFF. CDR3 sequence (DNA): TGCGCCAGCCGGGGAAGCAATGAGCAGTTCTTC.

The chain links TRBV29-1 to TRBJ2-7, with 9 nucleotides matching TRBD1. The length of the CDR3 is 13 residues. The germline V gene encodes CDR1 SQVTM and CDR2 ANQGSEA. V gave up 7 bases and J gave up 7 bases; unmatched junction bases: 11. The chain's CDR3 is CSGSDRGYTEQYF. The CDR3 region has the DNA TGCAGCGGATCGGACAGGGGCTATACTGAGCAGTACTTC.

The CDR3 sequence: CAWSRQSYGYTF. For the CDR3, the DNA is TGTGCCTGGAGTAGACAGTCCTATGGCTACACCTTC. V and J are TRBV30 and TRBJ1-2; D perhaps matches TRBD1 (5 bases). The CDR3 has 12 residues. Germline lookup yields CDR1 GTSNPN and CDR2 SVGIG (reference sequence). Trimming stripped 2 bases from V and 4 bases from J, with 8 bases between.

The CDR3 bases are TGTGCCAGCAGCCGGGACAGCCCTCATGACCAGCCCCAGCATTTT. Encoded protein: CASSRDSPHDQPQHF. The genes are TRBV28 and TRBJ1-5, with TRBD1 identical over 7 bases. The CDR3 extends over 15 amino acids. The germline V gene has CDR1 MDHEN and CDR2 SYDVKM. After removal of 6 bases from V and 7 bases from J, the junction contained 12 bases not matched to a gene.

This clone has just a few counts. The CDR3 region is CSVRTSGHQKEYNEQFF. The CDR3 coding sequence is TGCAGCGTACGGACGTCAGGGCACCAAAAAGAATACAATGAGCAGTTCTTC. The chain has TRBV29-1 and TRBJ2-1; D is possibly TRBD1 (5 bases). Germline-derived CDR1 and CDR2 are SQVTM and ANQGSEA. The CDR3 loop spans 17 amino acids. With 6 bases removed from V and 4 bases from J, the gap between germline ends came to 25 bases.

The CDR3 DNA reads TGTGCCAGCAGCTTGGTATCAGAGACCCAGTACTTC. It codes for CASSLVSETQYF. This chain uses TRBV5-6 with TRBJ2-5, with D uncertain. Looked up from germline, CDR1 is SGHDT and CDR2 is YYEEEE. The V gene lost 0 bases and the J gene lost 4 bases, with 4 bases spanning the gap. The CDR3 sequence is 12 residues long.

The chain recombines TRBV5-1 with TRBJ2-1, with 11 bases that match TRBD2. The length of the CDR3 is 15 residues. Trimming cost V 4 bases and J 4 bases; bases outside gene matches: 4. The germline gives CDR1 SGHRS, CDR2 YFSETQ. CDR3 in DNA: TGCGCCAGCAGCCGTCTAGCGGGGGGTTACAATGAGCAGTTCTTC. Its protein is CASSRLAGGYNEQFF. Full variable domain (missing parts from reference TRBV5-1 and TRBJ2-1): KAGVTQTPRYLIKTRGQQVTLSCSPISGHRSVSWYQQTPGQGLQFLFEYFSETQRNKGNFPGRFSGRQFSNSRSEMNVSTLELGDSALYLCASSRLAGGYNEQFFGPGTRLTVL.

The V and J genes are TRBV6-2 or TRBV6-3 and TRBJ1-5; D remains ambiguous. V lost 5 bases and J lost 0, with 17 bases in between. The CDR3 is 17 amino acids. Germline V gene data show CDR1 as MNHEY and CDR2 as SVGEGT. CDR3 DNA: TGTGCCAGCAGTCCCCGGACGGGAGGGTATAGCAATCAGCCCCAGCATTTT. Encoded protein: CASSPRTGGYSNQPQHF.

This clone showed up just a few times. The CDR3 reads CASSYGQGNGYTF. The CDR3 DNA sequence: TGTGCCAGCAGTTACGGACAGGGAAATGGCTACACCTTC. The V call is TRBV6-5, the J call TRBJ1-2; 8 bases match TRBD1. Germline loops: CDR1 MNHEY, CDR2 SVGAGI. The length of the CDR3 is 13 residues. V lost 2 bases, J lost 6 bases, and 2 bases stayed unmatched.

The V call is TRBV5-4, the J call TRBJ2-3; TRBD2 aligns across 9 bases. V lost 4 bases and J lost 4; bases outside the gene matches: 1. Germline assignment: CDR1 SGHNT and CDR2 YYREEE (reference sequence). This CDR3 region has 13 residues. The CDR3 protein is CASSGTSSDTQYF. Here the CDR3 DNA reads TGTGCCAGCAGCGGGACTAGCTCAGATACGCAGTATTTT.

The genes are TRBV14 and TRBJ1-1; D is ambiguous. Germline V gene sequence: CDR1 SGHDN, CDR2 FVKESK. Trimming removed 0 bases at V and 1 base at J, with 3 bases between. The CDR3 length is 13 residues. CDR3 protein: CASSQDQNTEAFF. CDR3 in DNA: TGTGCCAGCAGCCAAGATCAGAACACTGAAGCTTTCTTT. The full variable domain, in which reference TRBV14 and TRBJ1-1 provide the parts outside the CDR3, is EAGVTQFPSHSVIEKGQTVTLRCDPISGHDNLYWYRRVMGKEIKFLLHFVKESKQDESGMPNNRFLAERTGGTYSTLKVQPAELEDSGVYFCASSQDQNTEAFFGQGTRLTVV.

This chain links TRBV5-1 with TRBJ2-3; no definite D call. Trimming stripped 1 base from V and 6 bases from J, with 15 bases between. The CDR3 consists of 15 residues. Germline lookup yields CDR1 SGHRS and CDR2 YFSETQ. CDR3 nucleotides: TGCGCCAGCAGCTTGCCGGCAGGTCTCCGGGATACGCAGTATTTT. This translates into CASSLPAGLRDTQYF. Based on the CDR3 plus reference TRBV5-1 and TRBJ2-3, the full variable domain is KAGVTQTPRYLIKTRGQQVTLSCSPISGHRSVSWYQQTPGQGLQFLFEYFSETQRNKGNFPGRFSGRQFSNSRSEMNVSTLELGDSALYLCASSLPAGLRDTQYFGPGTRLTVL.

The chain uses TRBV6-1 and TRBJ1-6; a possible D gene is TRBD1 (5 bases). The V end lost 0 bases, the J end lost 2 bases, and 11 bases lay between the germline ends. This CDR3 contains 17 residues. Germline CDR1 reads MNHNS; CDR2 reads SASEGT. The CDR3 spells CASSEAPGGAYNSPLHF. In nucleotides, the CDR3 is TGTGCCAGCAGTGAAGCGCCTGGGGGGGCCTATAATTCACCCCTCCACTTT.

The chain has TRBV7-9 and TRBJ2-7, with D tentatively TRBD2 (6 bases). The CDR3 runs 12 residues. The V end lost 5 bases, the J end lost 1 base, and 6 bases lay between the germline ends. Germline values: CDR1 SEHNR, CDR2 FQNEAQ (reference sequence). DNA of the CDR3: TGTGCCAGCAGCGCGGGATCCTACGAGCAGTACTTC. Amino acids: CASSAGSYEQYF.

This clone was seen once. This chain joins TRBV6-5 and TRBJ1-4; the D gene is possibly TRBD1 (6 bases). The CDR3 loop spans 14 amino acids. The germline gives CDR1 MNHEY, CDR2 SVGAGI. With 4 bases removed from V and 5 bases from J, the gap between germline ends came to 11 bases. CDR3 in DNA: TGTGCCAGCAGTTCCGGGACACAGAATGAAAAACTGTTTTTT. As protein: CASSSGTQNEKLFF.

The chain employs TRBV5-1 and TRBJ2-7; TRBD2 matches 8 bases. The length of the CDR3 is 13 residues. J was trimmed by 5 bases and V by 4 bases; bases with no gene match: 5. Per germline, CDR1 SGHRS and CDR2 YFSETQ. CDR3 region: CASSLGLANEQYF. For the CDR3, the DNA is TGCGCCAGCAGCCTAGGACTAGCCAACGAGCAGTACTTC.